This T cell receptor (beta chain) comes out of a study of T-cell memory formation after mild COVID-19 (dated by TCRdb to the early 2020s). For context, the study as a whole: Most TCR sequence clusters were specific to one of the two donors. Two young, previously healthy adult volunteers made up the cohort, one male and one female. T-cell clones expanding and contracting after mild COVID-19 in a couple of donors were tracked by longitudinal TCRalpha and TCRbeta repertoire sequencing. The full study reports these points: Some responding clones were found in pre-infection memory, which suggests that pre-existing cross-reactive memory T cells took part in the SARS-CoV-2 response. Clones that contracted from day 15 to 85 showed balanced CD4/CD8 phenotypes, whereas a second wave of clones that expanded from day 15 to 37 leaned towards CD4+. Contracting CD4+ clones were found mainly in CM and EM memory subsets, while CD8+ clones were enriched in EMRA. Whether the second-wave clones peaking on day 37 were SARS-CoV-2 specific was not confirmed. The study covered only two mild cases, and larger cohorts including severe cases with pre-infection samples were considered necessary.

Looking up the germline V gene (reference sequence) yields CDR1 LNHNV and CDR2 YYDKDF. At the junction V is shortened by 2 bases and J by 7 bases; bases outside the gene matches: 3. CDR3 length: 15 amino acids, cysteine to phenylalanine. Only the CDR3 part of the read is kept: 45 bases, read in frame from the first base. TCRdb records Illumina NovaSeq 6000 as the sequencer. cDNA libraries for TCRalpha and TCRbeta were prepared by 5'RACE using constant-segment primers, with sample barcodes and unique molecular identifiers added. RNA was extracted from every sample with Trizol reagent. Library amplification was performed in two PCR steps, and a second sample barcode and Illumina TruSeq adapters were introduced in the second step. Libraries were sequenced on an Illumina NovaSeq with 2 x 150 bp paired-end reads. For the original study's pipeline: The reads were demultiplexed and collapsed into UMI-guided consensus sequences using migec v1.2.7. Using mixcr v2.1.11, UMI consensuses were aligned to TRA and TRB V and J templates and then assembled into clonotypes. A clonotype was counted as expanded or contracted only when both edgeR and NoisET called the clonotype significant, with the noise models trained on biological replicates. For edgeR calls, a false discovery rate-adjusted p below 0.01 and a log2 fold-change threshold of 1 were applied. As an exploratory analysis of dynamics, PCA with hierarchical clustering was applied to max-normalized trajectories of the 1000 most abundant clonotypes. Separately sequenced CD4+ and CD8+ repertoires were used to assign the CD4 or CD8 phenotype of responding clones. The raw public data were reprocessed by TCRdb itself: fastp quality trimming at Q25, MiXCR clonotype calling, in-frame beta chains only. Rows are unified per CDR3 protein, each entry keeping the most common DNA and genes. These V and J calls originate from TCRdb's pipeline instead of the authors' own analysis. Here the sample has over 500,000 distinct CDR3 sequences; about 18% occur a single time. The ten top clones hold about 8.1% of the sample.

Ficoll-Paque density gradient centrifugation was the method used to isolate PBMCs. Notes on this clonotype: Its antigen remains unidentified. No per-base quality is available; no much larger clone lies one base away.

Source material: PBMCs or a T cell subset sorted from them (not recorded which). The sequence derives from an adult woman who had mild COVID-19 (a few samples of this study predate the infection). The sample titles of this study are shuffled in the database, so cell type and time point are left out; the donor was told from shared clones. The chain employs TRBV15 and TRBJ2-2; 11 junctional bases match TRBD1. The CDR3 has the sequence CATSRFGTGGGELFF. The DNA sequence is given as TGTGCCACCAGCAGATTTGGGACAGGGGGCGGGGAGCTGTTTTTT. The full variable domain, with segments outside the CDR3 supplied by the reference TRBV15 and TRBJ2-2 proteins, appears as DAMVIQNPRYQVTQFGKPVTLSCSQTLNHNVMYWYQQKSSQAPKLLFHYYDKDFNNEADTPDNFQSRRPNTSFCFLDIRSPGLGDTAMYLCATSRFGTGGGELFFGEGSRLTVL.